Each of the 9 T cell receptor beta chains below was sequenced from the same sample in a study of T cells after yellow fever vaccination. TCRdb re-called the 5' RACE reads through MiXCR, storing one row per CDR3 protein. Found here are about 550,000 distinct CDR3 sequences, under 25% of them singletons; the top ten hold over 11%. The sequencing here drew on PBMCs, taken 15 days after the yellow fever booster vaccination. These receptors originate from a man younger than 40 who received the YFV17D yellow fever vaccine.

V is TRBV5-4 and J is TRBJ2-3; 8 bases match TRBD2. The CDR3 has 16 residues. Per the germline V gene, CDR1 is SGHNT and CDR2 is YYREEE (reference sequence). The ends lost 0 bases at V and 2 bases at J; junction bases unmatched: 5. The CDR3 loop is CASSLAASGLTDTQYF. CDR3 in DNA: TGTGCCAGCAGCTTGGCGGCTAGCGGGCTCACAGATACGCAGTATTTT.

This clonotype was seen a few times. This rearrangement joins TRBV10-2 to TRBJ2-3; D uncertain. Germline V gene lookup returns CDR1 WSHSY and CDR2 SAAADI. The germline V and J ends were trimmed by 5 bases and 4 bases, with 10 bases remaining between them. The CDR3 runs 13 residues. The CDR3 here is CASSRDVSDTQYF. CDR3 in DNA: TGCGCCAGCAGTCGTGACGTCTCAGATACGCAGTATTTT.

The chain links TRBV12-3 or TRBV12-4 to TRBJ2-7; 7 bases are a match to TRBD1. Trimming took 4 bases from V and 4 from J; bases not matched to a gene: 7. This CDR3 spans 14 amino acids. CDR3 residues: CASSSGTERYEQYF. The CDR3 DNA is TGTGCCAGCAGTTCCGGGACAGAAAGGTACGAGCAGTACTTC.

This clonotype was counted only a few times. The chain carries TRBV12-3 or TRBV12-4 and TRBJ1-3; no firm D call. Trimming took off 6 bases at V and 6 bases at J, with 21 bases between the two ends. There are 16 residues in the CDR3. As DNA, the CDR3 is TGTGCCAGCAGCGAGCCGACAAGAACTCGAACAAACACCATATATTTT. It encodes CASSEPTRTRTNTIYF.

This clonotype was recorded only once. The V call is TRBV10-3, the J call TRBJ1-4, with no clear D. Germline CDR1 and CDR2: ENHRY and SYGVKD. Trimming pared 3 bases from V and 8 bases from J, leaving 10 bases between. The CDR3 totals 13 residues. CDR3 sequence reads: CAISDGFNEKLFF. As DNA, the CDR3 is TGTGCCATCAGTGACGGGTTTAACGAAAAACTGTTTTTT.

In its sample, this clonotype was seen a few times. The chain carries TRBV20-1 and TRBJ2-3, with TRBD1 identical over 7 bases. The germline CDR1 and CDR2 sequences are DFQATT and SNEGSKA (reference sequence). The CDR3 is 12 residues long. CDR3 coding DNA: TGCAGAACCGGGACAGACCCAGATACGCAGTATTTT. It codes for CRTGTDPDTQYF.

The chain is built from TRBV12-3 or TRBV12-4 and TRBJ2-7; TRBD1 aligns across 7 bases. The V and J ends lost 7 bases and 3 bases, in that order; junction bases with no gene match: 6. The CDR3 length is 13 residues. CDR3 residues: CASNRDSFYEQYF. The CDR3 region has the DNA TGTGCCAGCAACAGGGACAGTTTCTACGAGCAGTACTTC.

This clonotype was detected only a few times. CDR3 nucleotides: TGTGCCAGCTCACCACGTGCAACAGGCACTGGCGAGCAGTACTTC. Translating it yields CASSPRATGTGEQYF. The chain recombines TRBV18 with TRBJ2-7, with a weak D call TRBD1 (5 bases). V was trimmed by 1 base and J by 6 bases, leaving 16 bases between them. The germline V gene has CDR1 KGHSH and CDR2 LQKENI. This CDR3 spans 15 amino acids. Looking up the rest from reference TRBV18 and TRBJ2-7 gives the full variable domain: NAGVMQNPRHLVRRRGQEARLRCSPMKGHSHVYWYRQLPEEGLKFMVYLQKENIIDESGMPKERFSAEFPKEGPSILRIQQVVRGDSAAYFCASSPRATGTGEQYFGPGTRLTVT.

The chain carries TRBV7-2 and TRBJ1-5; weak D call: TRBD1 (6 bases). The V end lost 0 bases, the J end lost 7 bases, and 16 bases lay between the germline ends. The CDR3 runs 16 residues. Germline V gene data show CDR1 as SGHTA and CDR2 as FQGNSA. The CDR3 bases are TGTGCCAGCAGCTTAGCGTTGTCAGGGGAGCGGCAGCCCCAGCATTTT. Its protein product is CASSLALSGERQPQHF.